This T cell receptor beta chain was observed in a study of blood T cell repertoires in COVID-19. Germline V gene lookup returns CDR1 SGHVS and CDR2 FQNEAQ. The germline V and J ends were trimmed by 5 bases and 2 bases, with 16 bases remaining between them. The CDR3 is made up of 16 amino acids. Sequenced by immunoSEQ multiplex PCR; TCRdb stores in-frame clones only, minus some. Of approximately 230,000 clones detected, 70% to 85% appear once; the ten largest clones hold over 12%. The V gene is TRBV7-8, the J gene TRBJ1-5; D is ambiguous. The sample comprised PBMCs or T cells enriched from blood (not recorded which). This TCR was recovered from a man aged 40-50 years who had recovered from COVID-19. The CDR3 here is CASSPAGAQGNQPQHF. In nucleotides, the CDR3 is TGTGCCAGCAGCCCAGCGGGTGCTCAGGGCAATCAGCCCCAGCATTTT.